The 32 T cell receptor beta chains below all came from one sample that was sequenced in a study of regulatory T cells in long-lasting Graves disease. The time point was: newly diagnosed GD, antithyroid drugs for less than 3 months. PBMC-derived RNA was used for the TCR library. According to the study, TCR beta libraries were built with iRepertoire HTBI primers and CDR3-region Arm-PCR. Each CDR3 protein is one row after TCRdb ran MiXCR on the multiplex PCR reads. The sample consists of around 500,000 distinct CDR3 sequences, about 14% of them appearing once. The same specimen was also included in a second study, on T cells in Graves' hyperthyroidism and ophthalmopathy.

The source material was peripheral blood mononuclear cells (PBMCs), sampled at new diagnosis, from a patient treated with antithyroid drugs. The receptors stem from a man aged 25 to 45 with Graves disease.

This clonotype was detected a few times. The rearrangement links TRBV12-5 to TRBJ1-5; possible D gene TRBD1, 6 bases. This CDR3 comprises 15 residues. V lost 4 bases to trimming and J lost 7 bases, with 17 bases between them. Germline assignment: CDR1 LGHNT and CDR2 FRNRAP. The CDR3 DNA reads TGTGCTAGTGGTTGGGCCTTGGAGGGGGGCCAGCCCCAGCATTTT. The encoded protein is CASGWALEGGQPQHF.

The chain has TRBV20-1 and TRBJ2-2, with 11 bases aligning to TRBD2. Per germline, CDR1 DFQATT and CDR2 SNEGSKA (reference sequence). With 5 bases clipped from V and 5 bases from J, the junction kept 4 bases outside the gene matches. The CDR3 totals 14 residues. The CDR3 coding sequence is TGCAGTGCTGCCATAGCGGGAGGGACCGGGGAGCTGTTTTTT. Translating gives CSAAIAGGTGELFF.

A note on this clonotype: A read error likely explains this, since a far larger clone differs by one base. The rearrangement joins TRBV10-2 to TRBJ2-1; TRBD1 matches at 9 bases. Germline V CDR1 and CDR2: WSHSY, SAAADI. The CDR3 is made up of 13 amino acids. Trimming took 9 bases from V and 10 from J; bases not matched to a gene: 10. The CDR3 region has the DNA TGCGCCAGTGGGACAGGGATCGGCTACGAGCAGTTCTTC. Translation: CASGTGIGYEQFF.

The CDR3 coding sequence is TGTGCCAGCAGCTTAATGGGACAGGGGTTTGGCGAGCAGTACTTC. It encodes CASSLMGQGFGEQYF. The chain employs TRBV13 and TRBJ2-7; 10 nucleotides line up with TRBD1. This CDR3 spans 15 amino acids. Losses at the gene ends were 2 bases for V and 6 bases for J; bases not matched to a gene: 7. The germline CDR1 and CDR2 sequences are PRHDT and FYEKMQ (reference sequence). The complete variable domain, with remaining parts taken from reference TRBV13 and TRBJ2-7, reads AAGVIQSPRHLIKEKRETATLKCYPIPRHDTVYWYQQGPGQDPQFLISFYEKMQSDKGSIPDRFSAQQFSDYHSELNMSSLELGDSALYFCASSLMGQGFGEQYFGPGTRLTVT.

This clonotype came up a few times. The V call is TRBV12-3 or TRBV12-4, the J call TRBJ2-2; D may correspond to TRBD1 or TRBD2 (5 bases each). The CDR3 is made up of 16 amino acids. Trimming stripped 6 bases from V and 7 bases from J, with 21 bases between. CDR3 sequence reads: CASRAQGRGDIGELFF. CDR3 DNA: TGTGCCAGCAGGGCTCAGGGACGTGGGGATATCGGGGAGCTGTTTTTT.

This rearrangement joins TRBV25-1 to TRBJ2-7, with TRBD1 as a possible D gene (5 bases). CDR1 is MGHDK, CDR2 SYGVNS, per germline. CDR3 length: 14 residues. The V end lost 5 bases, the J end lost 2 bases, and 13 bases lay between the germline ends. The CDR3 region is CASSLYRSPYEQYF. Here the CDR3 DNA reads TGTGCCAGCAGTTTATACAGGAGCCCCTACGAGCAGTACTTC.

This clonotype has only a few counts. The V call is TRBV14, the J call TRBJ2-1, with 9 bases identical to TRBD2. The CDR3 covers 14 residues. The germline V gene has CDR1 SGHDN and CDR2 FVKESK. With V trimmed by 4 bases and J by 10 bases, 8 bases remained unmatched. As DNA, the CDR3 is TGTGCCAGCAGCCCTTGGGGGACTAGCAGGGAGCAGTTCTTC. Residues: CASSPWGTSREQFF.

This clonotype was found a few times. The CDR3 DNA is TGTGCCACCAGCAGCCTCGGGGCGAACACTGAAGCTTTCTTT. It encodes CATSSLGANTEAFF. The chain uses TRBV15 and TRBJ1-1, with D maybe TRBD1 (5 bases). The CDR3 is made up of 14 amino acids. CDR1 and CDR2 (germline): LNHNV, YYDKDF (reference sequence). Trimming cost V 3 bases and J 1 base, with 9 bases left between them.

The sample holds many counts of this clonotype. The chain links TRBV5-1 to TRBJ2-4; D not resolved. CDR1 SGHRS and CDR2 YFSETQ come from the germline V gene. This CDR3 contains 14 residues. The ends were cut back, 0 bases at V and 7 bases at J, with 11 bases in the middle. Here the CDR3 reads CASSLGGFENIQYF. The CDR3, as DNA: TGCGCCAGCAGCTTGGGTGGTTTTGAGAACATTCAGTACTTC.

Only a few counts were recorded for this clonotype. V gene TRBV4-1 combines with J gene TRBJ2-7; possible D gene TRBD1, 6 bases. The CDR3 covers 13 residues. The V gene's germline CDR1 is MGHRA and CDR2 YSYEKL. Trimming stripped 3 bases from V and 6 bases from J, with 12 bases between. The CDR3 here is CASSQENRVEQYF. The CDR3 DNA reads TGCGCCAGCAGCCAGGAAAACAGGGTCGAGCAGTACTTC.

This clonotype was counted a few times. The chain links TRBV7-8 to TRBJ2-7; the D gene is possibly TRBD2 (5 bases). Germline-derived CDR1 and CDR2 are SGHVS and FQNEAQ. The CDR3 covers 13 residues. V was pared by 4 bases and J by 9 bases, with 16 bases between. The CDR3 bases are TGTGCCAGCAGCTCCGGGGAGTCTTTAGGGCAGTACTTC. It translates to CASSSGESLGQYF.

About this clonotype: A much larger clonotype is one base distant, so this may be a read error. The CDR3 DNA is TGTGCCAGCACGGAAGGACTAGCGGAATGGGATACGCAGTATTTT. Its translation: CASTEGLAEWDTQYF. The rearrangement uses TRBV2 and TRBJ2-3, with 10 positions matching TRBD2. Trimming took 7 bases from V and 6 from J; bases not matched to a gene: 10. The germline CDR1 and CDR2 sequences are SNHLY and FYNNEI. The CDR3 covers 15 residues.

This clonotype has a count of ten or more. The V gene is TRBV27, the J gene TRBJ2-3; no firm D call. The V gene lost 5 bases and the J gene lost 2 bases, with 11 bases spanning the gap. Germline V lookup: CDR1 MNHEY, CDR2 SMNVEV (reference sequence). The CDR3 consists of 14 residues. Here the CDR3 DNA reads TGTGCCAGCAGTCCCCGGGTCAACACAGATACGCAGTATTTT. This codes for CASSPRVNTDTQYF.

This clonotype was recorded at least ten times. The CDR3 nucleotides read TGCAGTGCTCTCAGACCGATGAACACTGAAGCTTTCTTT. This encodes CSALRPMNTEAFF. The V gene is TRBV20-1, the J gene TRBJ1-1; D call uncertain. The V end lost 5 bases, the J end lost 0 bases, and 10 bases lay between the germline ends. The germline V gene encodes CDR1 DFQATT and CDR2 SNEGSKA (reference sequence). The CDR3 sequence is 13 residues long.

This clonotype was picked up a small number of times. V and J are TRBV11-2 and TRBJ2-5; maybe TRBD2 (5 bases). Trimming pared 5 bases from V and 4 bases from J, leaving 17 bases between. CDR1 is SGHAT and CDR2 is FQNNGV in the germline V gene. This CDR3 has 15 amino acids. The CDR3 region has the DNA TGTGCCAGCAGCCACTACCCCGGGGAGTCAGAGACCCAGTACTTC. It encodes CASSHYPGESETQYF.

This clonotype was seen a few times. The rearrangement links TRBV7-3 to TRBJ2-2, with a tentative D call TRBD2 (5 bases). CDR1 SGHTA and CDR2 FQGTGA come from the germline V gene. The CDR3 consists of 18 residues. V was shortened by 5 bases and J by 4 bases, with 23 bases between the two germline ends. The CDR3 DNA is TGTGCCAGCAGCCCAAGAGATCCTAACAGTAGCGTCACCGGGGAGCTGTTTTTT. Its translation is CASSPRDPNSSVTGELFF.

In this sample, this clonotype turned up many times. The rearrangement uses TRBV5-1 and TRBJ2-7; TRBD1 or TRBD2 may be the D gene (5 bases each). This CDR3 is 16 amino acids long. Per the germline V gene, CDR1 is SGHRS and CDR2 is YFSETQ. V gave up 4 bases and J gave up 0 bases, with 17 bases separating them. The CDR3: CASSSSPGQPSYEQYF. CDR3 in DNA: TGCGCCAGCAGCAGTTCCCCGGGGCAGCCCTCCTACGAGCAGTACTTC.

This clonotype was seen repeatedly, ten times or more. The V gene is TRBV27, the J gene TRBJ2-1; 7 positions agree with TRBD2. Per germline, CDR1 MNHEY and CDR2 SMNVEV (reference sequence). The junction had 5 bases not matched to a gene; V was cut back by 3 bases and J by 9 bases. The CDR3 is 13 amino acids. DNA for the CDR3: TGTGCCAGCAGTTTCGCGGGAGTAGGTGAGCAGTTCTTC. As protein: CASSFAGVGEQFF.

The chain links TRBV3-1 to TRBJ2-5; tentative D call: TRBD2 (6 bases). CDR1 is LGHDT, CDR2 YNNKEL, per germline (reference sequence). Trimming pared 3 bases from V and 2 bases from J, leaving 13 bases between. This CDR3 is 15 amino acids long. The CDR3 sequence is CASSQGDWPQETQYF. CDR3 bases: TGTGCCAGCAGCCAGGGGGACTGGCCGCAAGAGACCCAGTACTTC.

This clonotype was seen ten or more times. The V and J genes are TRBV6-5 and TRBJ1-1; the D gene is possibly TRBD1 (5 bases). Per germline, CDR1 MNHEY and CDR2 SVGAGI. The CDR3 covers 15 residues. Trimming left V 0 bases short and J 0 bases short, with 8 bases between. The CDR3 reads CASSYSRDLNTEAFF. In DNA form, the CDR3 reads TGTGCCAGCAGTTACTCGCGGGACTTGAACACTGAAGCTTTCTTT.

This rearrangement joins TRBV30 to TRBJ2-3, with TRBD2 as a possible D gene (6 bases). Trimming removed 2 bases from V and 8 bases from J, with 14 bases in between. The CDR3 length is 13 residues. Germline assignment: CDR1 GTSNPN and CDR2 SVGIG (reference sequence). CDR3 sequence: CAWSNGGLGTQYF. The CDR3 coding sequence is TGTGCCTGGAGTAACGGGGGACTGGGTACGCAGTATTTT.

This clonotype was counted ten times or more. V and J are TRBV7-2 and TRBJ2-6, with a tentative D call TRBD1 (5 bases). The length of the CDR3 is 17 residues. Trimming removed 1 base from V and 0 bases from J, with 10 bases in between. Germline V gene lookup returns CDR1 SGHTA and CDR2 FQGNSA. The CDR3 DNA reads TGTGCCAGCAGCTTAGGGGGCGCCTACTCTGGGGCCAACGTCCTGACTTTC. Residues: CASSLGGAYSGANVLTF.

Concerning this clonotype: The CDR3 carries no conserved terminal phenylalanine or tryptophan, so it likely arises from a read error. The limits of the CDR3 on the DNA are not certain, so only TCRdb's listed CDR3 is given. The rearrangement links TRBV5-1 to TRBJ2-7; the D call in the table, TRBD2, was not verified against the DNA. The CDR3 region is 9 residues in length, termini included. Germline CDR1 is SGHRS and CDR2 is YFSETQ. CDR3 residues: CASSLELAG.

V and J are TRBV12-3 or TRBV12-4 and TRBJ1-1; D remains ambiguous. The CDR3 extends over 13 amino acids. V lost 6 bases and J 1 base, leaving 9 bases between the germline ends. The CDR3 loop reads CASRMKPNTEAFF. CDR3 bases: TGTGCCAGCAGAATGAAACCGAACACTGAAGCTTTCTTT.

This clonotype was detected many times. CDR3 region: CASSPRDTYTGELFF. CDR3 coding DNA: TGTGCCAGCAGTCCCAGGGACACATACACCGGGGAGCTGTTTTTT. The rearrangement uses TRBV12-3 or TRBV12-4 and TRBJ2-2; D is possibly TRBD1 (6 bases). Between the trimmed V and J ends, which lost 5 bases and 3 bases, there was a span of 13 bases. This CDR3 region has 15 residues.

This clonotype occurred many times. The chain has TRBV13 and TRBJ2-7, with TRBD1 identical over 7 bases. Per germline, CDR1 PRHDT and CDR2 FYEKMQ (reference sequence). J gave up 5 bases and V 4 bases, and 5 bases lay outside the gene matches. The CDR3 spans 13 residues. The CDR3 coding sequence is TGTGCCAGCAGCTACAGGGGTGGAAACGAGCAGTACTTC. Encoded protein: CASSYRGGNEQYF.

Many counts were recorded for this clonotype. This sequence joins TRBV30 and TRBJ2-7; D gene uncertain. The germline CDR1 and CDR2 sequences are GTSNPN and SVGIG (reference sequence). With 0 bases removed from V and 0 bases from J, the gap between germline ends came to 9 bases. CDR3 length: 14 residues. This chain's CDR3 is CAWSVPTDSYEQYF. For the CDR3, the DNA is TGTGCCTGGAGTGTACCTACAGACTCCTACGAGCAGTACTTC.

This clonotype was picked up a small number of times. The J gene is TRBJ2-7, the V gene TRBV18; D uncertain. V shed 2 bases and J shed 5 bases, with 19 bases lying between them. Germline CDR1 reads KGHSH; CDR2 reads LQKENI. CDR3 length equals 16 residues. CDR3 amino acids: CASSPGSFSYYNEQYF. As DNA, the CDR3 is TGTGCCAGCTCACCAGGGTCATTTTCCTATTACAACGAGCAGTACTTC. The full variable domain, completed using reference TRBV18 and TRBJ2-7, is NAGVMQNPRHLVRRRGQEARLRCSPMKGHSHVYWYRQLPEEGLKFMVYLQKENIIDESGMPKERFSAEFPKEGPSILRIQQVVRGDSAAYFCASSPGSFSYYNEQYFGPGTRLTVT.

There are many counts of this clonotype. The chain has TRBV29-1 and TRBJ2-7; TRBD2 matches at 12 bases. Germline trimming cut 6 bases from V and 2 bases from J; bases unmatched to any gene: 2. The CDR3 is 13 residues long. The germline V gene has CDR1 SQVTM and CDR2 ANQGSEA. The CDR3: CSVGLAGAYEQYF. CDR3 DNA sequence: TGCAGCGTGGGACTAGCGGGTGCCTACGAGCAGTACTTC.

In its sample, this clonotype was seen many times. CDR3 amino acids: CASSLWRQGHQPQHF. In nucleotides, the CDR3 is TGTGCCAGCAGTTTATGGCGACAGGGGCATCAGCCCCAGCATTTT. The chain recombines TRBV28 with TRBJ1-5; the match to TRBD1 covers 8 bases. The trim removed 0 bases at V and 5 bases at J, leaving 3 bases unmatched. The CDR3 has 15 residues. The germline V gene has CDR1 MDHEN and CDR2 SYDVKM.

The chain links TRBV29-1 to TRBJ2-1, with a weak D call TRBD2 (5 bases). The V end was cut by 6 bases, the J end by 10 bases, with 19 bases between. In germline, CDR1 is SQVTM, CDR2 ANQGSEA. The CDR3 totals 13 residues. CDR3 amino acids: CSVMASPAYEQFF. In DNA form, the CDR3 reads TGCAGCGTAATGGCTAGCCCAGCTTACGAGCAGTTCTTC.

This clonotype has ten or more counts. This chain uses TRBV12-3 or TRBV12-4 with TRBJ1-1; 9 bases are a match to TRBD1. CDR3 length: 15 amino acids. With V trimmed by 2 bases and J by 5 bases, 6 bases remained unmatched. The CDR3, as DNA: TGTGCCAGCAGTTTATATAGGACAGGGGAAACTGAAGCTTTCTTT. Residues: CASSLYRTGETEAFF.